Below are 6 T cell receptor beta chains sequenced from a single sample in a study of cytomegalovirus exposure and HLA in healthy donors. The PCR was carried out with 60 Vbeta primers and 13 Jbeta primers. Here immunoSEQ multiplex PCR was the method, and the copy in TCRdb shows in-frame clones only, minus some. Counted here are approximately 120,000 clones, over 60% occurring once; the ten biggest clones make up about 4.9%. Material: PBMCs. The source of these receptors is a man aged 60 to 75 in good health and CMV-seropositive.

This clone was observed a handful of times. The genes are TRBV6-1 and TRBJ1-2, with TRBD1 matching over 7 bases. Germline-derived CDR1 and CDR2 are MNHNS and SASEGT. This CDR3 comprises 14 residues. After removal of 7 bases from V and 4 bases from J, the junction contained 9 bases not matched to a gene. CDR3 sequence: CASIKTGDFYGYTF. The CDR3 region has the DNA TGTGCCAGCATCAAAACAGGGGACTTCTATGGCTACACCTTC.

This chain uses TRBV9 with TRBJ2-2, with 12 bases matching TRBD2. CDR1 SGDLS and CDR2 YYNGEE come from the germline V gene. Trimming took 4 bases from V and 8 from J; bases not matched to a gene: 9. The CDR3 totals 16 residues. The CDR3 DNA reads as TGTGCCAGCAGCCATTCGACTAGCGGGGGACTAGGGGAGCTGTTTTTT. Translating gives CASSHSTSGGLGELFF.

This clone has just a few counts. This chain connects TRBV7-9 to TRBJ2-2, with 7 bases lining up with TRBD1. CDR3 size: 18 residues. Trimming cost V 5 bases and J 0 bases; bases outside gene matches: 12. CDR1 and CDR2 from the germline V gene are SEHNR and FQNEAQ (reference sequence). The CDR3 coding sequence is TGTGCCAGCAGCCTACCCCCTCCGGGACAGCCGAACACCGGGGAGCTGTTTTTT. Encoded protein: CASSLPPPGQPNTGELFF.

The CDR3 bases are TGTGCCAGCTCACCACCGGGGCGTAGCACCGGGGAGCTGTTTTTT. It codes for CASSPPGRSTGELFF. The chain links TRBV18 to TRBJ2-2, with D possibly matching TRBD1 (5 bases). There are 15 residues in the CDR3. Germline loops: CDR1 KGHSH, CDR2 LQKENI. V lost 0 bases and J 4 bases, leaving 9 bases between the germline ends.

The V gene is TRBV10-3, the J gene TRBJ2-7; D possibly corresponds to TRBD2 (6 bases). The germline gives CDR1 ENHRY, CDR2 SYGVKD. The length of the CDR3 is 13 residues. The germline V and J ends were trimmed by 3 bases and 2 bases, with 8 bases remaining between them. CDR3 in amino acids: CAISDGGPYEQYF. In DNA form, the CDR3 reads TGTGCCATCAGTGACGGGGGACCCTACGAGCAGTACTTC.

This clone has just a few counts. The chain carries TRBV6-1 and TRBJ2-3; 11 positions agree with TRBD2. The CDR3 loop spans 15 amino acids. Germline assignment: CDR1 MNHNS and CDR2 SASEGT. The V gene end was trimmed by 3 bases and the J gene end by 1 base; junction bases not matched to a gene: 0. The CDR3 sequence: CASSETSGGTDTQYF. The CDR3 DNA sequence: TGTGCCAGCAGTGAGACTAGCGGGGGCACAGATACGCAGTATTTT.